This T cell receptor beta chain was documented in a study of T cells in Graves' hyperthyroidism and ophthalmopathy. The CDR3 runs to 14 residues. J was trimmed by 4 bases and V by 1 base; bases with no gene match: 4. Germline loops: CDR1 SGHAT, CDR2 FQNNGV. Thyroid ultrasound and orbital computed tomography, with clinical symptoms and serum thyroxine and TRAb, informed diagnoses. RNA transcripts provided the source from which TCR beta CDR3 regions were amplified. HTBI primers were the set used in a first-round RT-PCR of the TCR CDR3. TCRdb used MiXCR to reprocess the multiplex PCR reads, holding one entry per CDR3 protein. The sample records around 380,000 distinct CDR3 sequences, 13% being singletons. Study-wide findings and caveats: For ophthalmopathy, model prediction preceded onset by a median 6.5 months.

Ten or more counts support this clonotype. Its antigen is undetermined. This TCR was sampled from a man aged 25-45 years with Graves' hyperthyroidism that later progressed to Graves' ophthalmopathy. The material sequenced was blood. This chain joins TRBV11-2 and TRBJ2-7; 7 nucleotides agree with TRBD1. The CDR3 sequence: CASSLADRAYEQYF. DNA for the CDR3: TGTGCCAGCAGCTTAGCTGACAGGGCTTACGAGCAGTACTTC. The variable domain in full, completed from reference TRBV11-2 and TRBJ2-7, reads EAGVAQSPRYKIIEKRQSVAFWCNPISGHATLYWYQQILGQGPKLLIQFQNNGVVDDSQLPKDRFSAERLKGVDSTLKIQPAKLEDSAVYLCASSLADRAYEQYFGPGTRLTVT.